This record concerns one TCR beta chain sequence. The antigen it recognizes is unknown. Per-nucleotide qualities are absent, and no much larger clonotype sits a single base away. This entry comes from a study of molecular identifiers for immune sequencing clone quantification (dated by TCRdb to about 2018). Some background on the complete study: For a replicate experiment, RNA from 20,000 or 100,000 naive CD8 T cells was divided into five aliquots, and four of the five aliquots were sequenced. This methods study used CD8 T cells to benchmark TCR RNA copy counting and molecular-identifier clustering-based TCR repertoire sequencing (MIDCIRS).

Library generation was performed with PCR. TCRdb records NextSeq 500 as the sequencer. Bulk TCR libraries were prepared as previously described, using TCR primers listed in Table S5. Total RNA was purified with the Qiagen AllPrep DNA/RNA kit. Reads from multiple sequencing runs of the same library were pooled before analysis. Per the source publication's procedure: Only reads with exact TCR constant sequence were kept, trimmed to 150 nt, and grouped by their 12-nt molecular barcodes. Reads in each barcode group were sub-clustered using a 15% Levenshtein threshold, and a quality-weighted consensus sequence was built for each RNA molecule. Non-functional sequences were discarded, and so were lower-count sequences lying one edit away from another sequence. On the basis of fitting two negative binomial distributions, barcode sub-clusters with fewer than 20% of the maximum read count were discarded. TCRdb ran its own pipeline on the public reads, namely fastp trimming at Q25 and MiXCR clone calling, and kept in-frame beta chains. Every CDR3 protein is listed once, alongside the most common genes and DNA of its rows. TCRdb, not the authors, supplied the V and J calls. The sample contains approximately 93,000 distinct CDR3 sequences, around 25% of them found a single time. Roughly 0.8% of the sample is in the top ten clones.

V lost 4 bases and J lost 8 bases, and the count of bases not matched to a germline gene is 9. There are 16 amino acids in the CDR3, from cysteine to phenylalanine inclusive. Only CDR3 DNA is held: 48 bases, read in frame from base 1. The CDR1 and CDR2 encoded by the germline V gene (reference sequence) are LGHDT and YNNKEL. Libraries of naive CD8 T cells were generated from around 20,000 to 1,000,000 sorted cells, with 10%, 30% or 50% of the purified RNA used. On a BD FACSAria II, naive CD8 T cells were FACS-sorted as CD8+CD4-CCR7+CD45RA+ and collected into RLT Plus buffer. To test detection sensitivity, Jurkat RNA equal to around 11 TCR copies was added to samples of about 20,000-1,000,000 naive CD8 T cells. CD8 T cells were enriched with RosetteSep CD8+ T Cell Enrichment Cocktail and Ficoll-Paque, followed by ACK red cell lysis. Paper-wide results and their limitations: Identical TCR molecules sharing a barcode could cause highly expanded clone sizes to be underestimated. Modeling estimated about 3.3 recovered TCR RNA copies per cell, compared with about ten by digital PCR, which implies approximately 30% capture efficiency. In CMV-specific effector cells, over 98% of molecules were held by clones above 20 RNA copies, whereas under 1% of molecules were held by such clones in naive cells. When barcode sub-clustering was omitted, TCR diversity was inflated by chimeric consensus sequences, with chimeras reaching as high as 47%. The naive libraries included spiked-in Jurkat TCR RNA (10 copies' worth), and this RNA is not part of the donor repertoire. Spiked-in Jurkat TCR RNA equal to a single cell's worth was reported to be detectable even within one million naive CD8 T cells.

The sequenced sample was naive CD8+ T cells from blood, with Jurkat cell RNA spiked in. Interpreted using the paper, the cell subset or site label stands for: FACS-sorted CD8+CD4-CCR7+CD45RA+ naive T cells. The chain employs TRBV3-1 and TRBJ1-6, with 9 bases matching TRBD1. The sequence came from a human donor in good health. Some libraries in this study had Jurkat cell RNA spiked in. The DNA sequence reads TGTGCCAGCAGCCCAATACAGGGGGCAGCTTATTCACCCCTCCACTTT. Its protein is CASSPIQGAAYSPLHF.